A selection of T cell receptor beta chains follows, all from one sample in a study of T cell repertoires in ileal Crohn's disease. Repertoires were generated with immunoSEQ multiplex PCR, while TCRdb's copy carries only in-frame clones and drops some. The sample contains several thousand clones, 70% to 80% of which appear only once. Specimen: ileal tissue. Receptors were obtained from an adult with Crohn's disease. Each CDR3 is given with its conserved first and last residue. Each record gives: D gene, V gene, clone size, J gene, CDR3 protein, CDR3 DNA. D genes are given only for firm matches. Clone size is not always given. Where it is, it says once, few, many or a class for expanded clones.

d_gene: TRBD2
v_gene: TRBV7-3
abundance: .
j_gene: TRBJ2-1
CDR3aa: CASSPGGTSNEQFF
CDR3nt: TGTGCCAGCAGCCCCGGCGGGACTAGCAATGAGCAGTTCTTC

d_gene: TRBD2
v_gene: TRBV2
abundance: .
j_gene: TRBJ2-1
CDR3aa: CASRLAGNNEQFF
CDR3nt: TGTGCCAGCCGACTAGCGGGAAACAATGAGCAGTTCTTC

d_gene: .
v_gene: TRBV2
abundance: .
j_gene: TRBJ2-7
CDR3aa: CASTRGLDSTSYEQYF
CDR3nt: TGTGCCAGCACCCGGGGACTTGACAGCACCTCCTACGAGCAGTACTTC

d_gene: .
v_gene: TRBV7-9
abundance: .
j_gene: TRBJ1-6
CDR3aa: CASSSLYSPLHF
CDR3nt: TGTGCCAGCAGCTCCCTATATTCACCCCTCCACTTT

d_gene: .
v_gene: TRBV5-5
abundance: .
j_gene: TRBJ1-3
CDR3aa: CASSLPGDVSGNTIYF
CDR3nt: TGTGCCAGCAGCTTACCCGGAGACGTCTCTGGAAACACCATATATTTT

d_gene: .
v_gene: TRBV7-9
abundance: .
j_gene: TRBJ1-1
CDR3aa: CASSPGWGDEAFF
CDR3nt: TGTGCCAGCAGCCCCGGGTGGGGAGATGAAGCTTTCTTT

d_gene: .
v_gene: TRBV7-2
abundance: .
j_gene: TRBJ2-1
CDR3aa: CASSFSTGLNEQFF
CDR3nt: TGTGCCAGCAGCTTCTCAACAGGGCTCAATGAGCAGTTCTTC

d_gene: TRBD2
v_gene: TRBV5-1
abundance: .
j_gene: TRBJ2-7
CDR3aa: CASRDPSGGRYEQYF
CDR3nt: TGCGCCAGCAGGGATCCTAGCGGGGGGCGCTACGAGCAGTACTTC

d_gene: .
v_gene: TRBV6-1
abundance: .
j_gene: TRBJ1-4
CDR3aa: CASSEWGGIEKLFF
CDR3nt: TGTGCCAGCAGTGAATGGGGAGGGATTGAAAAACTGTTTTTT

d_gene: .
v_gene: TRBV5-6
abundance: few
j_gene: TRBJ2-6
CDR3aa: CASSRGPRANVLTF
CDR3nt: TGTGCCAGCAGCCGAGGGCCTAGGGCCAACGTCCTGACTTTC